The text below deals with one T cell receptor (beta chain). The antigen remains unidentified. Germline V lookup: CDR1 SGHVS, CDR2 FQNEAQ. V was pared by 3 bases and J by 2 bases, with 11 bases between. This CDR3 is built from 15 residues. This sample is part of a study of T cell responses to AZD1222 COVID-19 vaccine. Study-wide points: Clonal diversity was possibly underestimated, and the donors were mostly white British, with more females. Increases in Spike-specific TCR breadth and depth were seen after two AZD1222 doses.

Only in-frame clones appear in the TCRdb table, and some are missing; sequencing was by immunoSEQ multiplex PCR. The data show over 130,000 clones, 80% to 95% seen once. The sequence was obtained from an adult who received the AZD1222 COVID-19 vaccine. This sequence joins TRBV7-8 and TRBJ1-5; no reliable D call. The starting material was peripheral blood, obtained 28 days after the second AZD1222 dose. Here the CDR3 DNA reads TGTGCCAGCAGCTTCTTGGCTCGGGGCAATCAGCCCCAGCATTTT. This sequence encodes CASSFLARGNQPQHF.